The rows below give T cell receptor beta chains drawn from one sample of a study of T cells after yellow fever vaccination. MiXCR was run by TCRdb on the 5' RACE reads, yielding one entry per CDR3 protein. There are about 210,000 distinct CDR3 sequences in the sample; about 3% occur only once, and about 3.3% lies in the top ten. Source: CD4+ T cells sorted from PBMCs, taken 10 days after the yellow fever booster vaccination. The receptors shown here come from a man younger than 30 who received the YFV17D yellow fever vaccine. Each CDR3 is given with its conserved first and last residue. A D gene is named only where the DNA matches it firmly. The size field is filled for only some rows; it gives once, few, many or a size class.

CDR3 DNA: TGTGCCAGCAGCCAAGTTGGAAGGGAAAAACGAGCTTTCTTT
CDR3 protein: CASSQVGREKRAFF
V gene: TRBV4-2
clone size: few
D gene: -
J gene: TRBJ1-1

CDR3 DNA: TGCAGTGCTACCGGACTAGCGGAGAACCAAGAGACCCAGTACTTC
CDR3 protein: CSATGLAENQETQYF
V gene: TRBV20-1
clone size: few
D gene: TRBD2
J gene: TRBJ2-5

CDR3 DNA: TGTGCCACCAGTGATGGGCACAGGGACATTCAGTACTTC
CDR3 protein: CATSDGHRDIQYF
V gene: TRBV24-1
clone size: many
D gene: -
J gene: TRBJ2-4

CDR3 DNA: TGTGCCAGCAGCTCACCAGGGTCGGGGAGCAATGAGCAGTTCTTC
CDR3 protein: CASSSPGSGSNEQFF
V gene: TRBV7-6
clone size: many
D gene: -
J gene: TRBJ2-1

CDR3 DNA: TGCGCCAACGCCAGGAGGACCGCACCCCTCCACTTT
CDR3 protein: CANARRTAPLHF
V gene: TRBV5-1
clone size: few
D gene: -
J gene: TRBJ1-6

CDR3 DNA: TGTGCCAGCAGCTTGACCACGGAGGACTATGGCTACACCTTC
CDR3 protein: CASSLTTEDYGYTF
V gene: TRBV5-5
clone size: many
D gene: -
J gene: TRBJ1-2

CDR3 DNA: TGTGCCAGCAGCAACCGACAGGGCAAAAATCAGCCCCAGCATTTT
CDR3 protein: CASSNRQGKNQPQHF
V gene: TRBV7-6
clone size: -
D gene: TRBD1
J gene: TRBJ1-5

CDR3 DNA: TGTGCCAGCAGCTCCGTCTTGCGAGCGGGGGGCCTGAGGACCCAAGAGACCCAGTACTTC
CDR3 protein: CASSSVLRAGGLRTQETQYF
V gene: TRBV7-2
clone size: -
D gene: TRBD2
J gene: TRBJ2-5

CDR3 DNA: TGCAGTGCTAGAGCTGCCGGGGGGACAGATACGCAGTATTTT
CDR3 protein: CSARAAGGTDTQYF
V gene: TRBV20-1
clone size: -
D gene: TRBD2
J gene: TRBJ2-3

CDR3 DNA: TGTGCCACCAGGCAGGGGTCCTATAATTCACCCCTCCACTTT
CDR3 protein: CATRQGSYNSPLHF
V gene: TRBV15
clone size: -
D gene: -
J gene: TRBJ1-6

CDR3 DNA: TGTGCCAGCAGTTTATCGTCTGGGGCTACGCAGTATTTT
CDR3 protein: CASSLSSGATQYF
V gene: TRBV12-3/TRBV12-4
clone size: -
D gene: -
J gene: TRBJ2-3

CDR3 DNA: TGTGCCAGCAGCCCAATCGGAGGTTCTGGAAACACCATATATTTT
CDR3 protein: CASSPIGGSGNTIYF
V gene: TRBV7-2
clone size: few
D gene: -
J gene: TRBJ1-3

CDR3 DNA: TGTGCCAGTACCTCGGACAGGGGACTCAATCAGCCCCAGCATTTT
CDR3 protein: CASTSDRGLNQPQHF
V gene: TRBV19
clone size: -
D gene: TRBD1
J gene: TRBJ1-5

CDR3 DNA: TGTGCCAGCAGCTTACTGGGACAGGGGCCCACTGAAGCTTTCTTT
CDR3 protein: CASSLLGQGPTEAFF
V gene: TRBV11-2
clone size: many
D gene: TRBD1
J gene: TRBJ1-1

CDR3 DNA: TGTGCCAGCAGCGTAGTTTCAGGGTCTATGAACACTGAAGCTTTCTTT
CDR3 protein: CASSVVSGSMNTEAFF
V gene: TRBV9
clone size: -
D gene: -
J gene: TRBJ1-1

CDR3 DNA: TGTGCCAGCAGACGAGGAGCGGGGAATACCTACAATGAGCAGTTCTTC
CDR3 protein: CASRRGAGNTYNEQFF
V gene: TRBV28
clone size: many
D gene: TRBD2
J gene: TRBJ2-1

CDR3 DNA: TGTGCCAGCAGATCAGGGGTACTCAATCAGCCCCAGCATTTT
CDR3 protein: CASRSGVLNQPQHF
V gene: TRBV7-2
clone size: -
D gene: -
J gene: TRBJ1-5

CDR3 DNA: TGTGCCAGCAGTGCAGAGACACCTTATGGCTACACCTTC
CDR3 protein: CASSAETPYGYTF
V gene: TRBV6-1
clone size: -
D gene: -
J gene: TRBJ1-2

CDR3 DNA: TGTGCCAGCAGTTACTCGGACTTCTTGTATGGCTACACCTTC
CDR3 protein: CASSYSDFLYGYTF
V gene: TRBV6-2/TRBV6-3
clone size: -
D gene: -
J gene: TRBJ1-2

CDR3 DNA: TGTGCCAGCAGTCCACCCGGACTAGCGGGGGGGCGGGATGAGCAGTTCTTC
CDR3 protein: CASSPPGLAGGRDEQFF
V gene: TRBV28
clone size: many
D gene: TRBD2
J gene: TRBJ2-1

CDR3 DNA: TGCGCCAGCAGTGCCAGCCTCTATCAGCCCCAGCATTTT
CDR3 protein: CASSASLYQPQHF
V gene: TRBV10-2
clone size: few
D gene: -
J gene: TRBJ1-5

CDR3 DNA: TGTGCCAGCCGACTCAGCTCTGGGGCCAACGTCCTGACTTTC
CDR3 protein: CASRLSSGANVLTF
V gene: TRBV5-5
clone size: -
D gene: -
J gene: TRBJ2-6

CDR3 DNA: TGCGCCAGCAGCTTGCAGGACAGGGACACAGATACGCAGTATTTT
CDR3 protein: CASSLQDRDTDTQYF
V gene: TRBV5-1
clone size: few
D gene: TRBD1
J gene: TRBJ2-3

CDR3 DNA: TGTGCCAGCAGCGTGGGCAGGGATAATTCACCCCTCCACTTT
CDR3 protein: CASSVGRDNSPLHF
V gene: TRBV7-9
clone size: many
D gene: -
J gene: TRBJ1-6

CDR3 DNA: TGTGCCAGCAGCTTAGTGCCTCAGGGGGCCCCCTATGGCTACACCTTC
CDR3 protein: CASSLVPQGAPYGYTF
V gene: TRBV7-2
clone size: -
D gene: TRBD1
J gene: TRBJ1-2

CDR3 DNA: TGTGCCAGCAGCCACCCCCGGGGGGACGAGCAGTACTTC
CDR3 protein: CASSHPRGDEQYF
V gene: TRBV9
clone size: few
D gene: TRBD2
J gene: TRBJ2-7

CDR3 DNA: TGTGCCAGTAGTATTGGGAGGAACACTGAAGCTTTCTTT
CDR3 protein: CASSIGRNTEAFF
V gene: TRBV19
clone size: few
D gene: -
J gene: TRBJ1-1

CDR3 DNA: TGTGCCAGCAGAAGAGGGACCACAACTAGCACAGATACGCAGTATTTT
CDR3 protein: CASRRGTTTSTDTQYF
V gene: TRBV6-2/TRBV6-3
clone size: -
D gene: -
J gene: TRBJ2-3

CDR3 DNA: TGTGCCAGCAGCGTCAGCAGGGAGTCGGACTATGGCTACACCTTC
CDR3 protein: CASSVSRESDYGYTF
V gene: TRBV5-5
clone size: few
D gene: -
J gene: TRBJ1-2

CDR3 DNA: TGTGCCAGCAGCTCCAGTAGCGGTTCCTACAATGAGCAGTTCTTC
CDR3 protein: CASSSSSGSYNEQFF
V gene: TRBV9
clone size: many
D gene: -
J gene: TRBJ2-1

CDR3 DNA: TGTGCCACCAGCAGAGATGTGGCAGGACCAAGCAATCAGCCCCAGCATTTT
CDR3 protein: CATSRDVAGPSNQPQHF
V gene: TRBV15
clone size: many
D gene: -
J gene: TRBJ1-5

CDR3 DNA: TGCAGTGCTAGAGATCGAAGGATTCTCTCCTACGAGCAGTACTTC
CDR3 protein: CSARDRRILSYEQYF
V gene: TRBV20-1
clone size: -
D gene: -
J gene: TRBJ2-7

CDR3 DNA: TGTGCCAGCAGCCCAGGGGTGGGTTCTAGCACAGATACGCAGTATTTT
CDR3 protein: CASSPGVGSSTDTQYF
V gene: TRBV27
clone size: many
D gene: -
J gene: TRBJ2-3

CDR3 DNA: TGTGCCAGCTCACCGGGGGCCCGCACAGATACGCAGTATTTT
CDR3 protein: CASSPGARTDTQYF
V gene: TRBV18
clone size: -
D gene: -
J gene: TRBJ2-3

CDR3 DNA: TGTGCCAGCAGCTTAACTACAGGGTTGGGCACTGAAGCTTTCTTT
CDR3 protein: CASSLTTGLGTEAFF
V gene: TRBV11-2
clone size: many
D gene: -
J gene: TRBJ1-1

CDR3 DNA: TGCAGTGCTGTACAGAGAGCTAACTATGGCTACACCTTC
CDR3 protein: CSAVQRANYGYTF
V gene: TRBV20-1
clone size: many
D gene: -
J gene: TRBJ1-2

CDR3 DNA: TGTGCCAGCAGCTTAGAAGAGCGCGGTGGCTACACCTTC
CDR3 protein: CASSLEERGGYTF
V gene: TRBV7-9
clone size: many
D gene: -
J gene: TRBJ1-2

CDR3 DNA: TGTGCCAGCAGCGAGGGAGGGCGGTATCAGCCCCAGCATTTT
CDR3 protein: CASSEGGRYQPQHF
V gene: TRBV3-1
clone size: -
D gene: -
J gene: TRBJ1-5

CDR3 DNA: TGTGCCAGCAGGGGGGACAGGGGATGGAATGAGCAGTTCTTC
CDR3 protein: CASRGDRGWNEQFF
V gene: TRBV6-5
clone size: few
D gene: TRBD1
J gene: TRBJ2-1

CDR3 DNA: TGTGCCAGCAGCGTAGCTCAGGGAGGTTTTCGCAATGAGCAGTTCTTC
CDR3 protein: CASSVAQGGFRNEQFF
V gene: TRBV9
clone size: many
D gene: -
J gene: TRBJ2-1

CDR3 DNA: TGTGCCAGCAGCTTTGGGACAGGGAACAATGAGCAGTTCTTC
CDR3 protein: CASSFGTGNNEQFF
V gene: TRBV5-8
clone size: few
D gene: TRBD1
J gene: TRBJ2-1

CDR3 DNA: TGTGCCACCAGTGATCGAGAACCCAGGGGGCCCTATTCCTATGGCTACACCTTC
CDR3 protein: CATSDREPRGPYSYGYTF
V gene: TRBV24-1
clone size: many
D gene: TRBD1
J gene: TRBJ1-2

CDR3 DNA: TGTGCCAGCAGTGACTCCATCGGGGACTATGGCTACACCTTC
CDR3 protein: CASSDSIGDYGYTF
V gene: TRBV2
clone size: many
D gene: -
J gene: TRBJ1-2

CDR3 DNA: TGTGCCAGCAGCCAAGGGACGACTACACAAGAGACCCAGTACTTC
CDR3 protein: CASSQGTTTQETQYF
V gene: TRBV4-2
clone size: many
D gene: -
J gene: TRBJ2-5

CDR3 DNA: TGCGCCAGCAGCTTGGGGATTTCCACAGATACGCAGTATTTT
CDR3 protein: CASSLGISTDTQYF
V gene: TRBV5-1
clone size: few
D gene: -
J gene: TRBJ2-3

CDR3 DNA: TGTGCCAGCCTGGACGGTTCTAATGAAAAACTGTTTTTT
CDR3 protein: CASLDGSNEKLFF
V gene: TRBV6-5
clone size: -
D gene: -
J gene: TRBJ1-4

CDR3 DNA: TGTAGTGGCGGGGGCTCCCAAGAGACCCAGTACTTC
CDR3 protein: CSGGGSQETQYF
V gene: TRBV20-1
clone size: few
D gene: -
J gene: TRBJ2-5

CDR3 DNA: TGCAGTGTAGACAGTAACACTGAAGCTTTCTTT
CDR3 protein: CSVDSNTEAFF
V gene: TRBV20-1
clone size: few
D gene: -
J gene: TRBJ1-1

CDR3 DNA: TGCGCCAGCTCGCAACCACCTGGGGCGCAGTACTTC
CDR3 protein: CASSQPPGAQYF
V gene: TRBV5-1
clone size: few
D gene: -
J gene: TRBJ2-7

CDR3 DNA: TGCGCCAGCAGCCAAGCCGATAGGCGGAACACTGAAGCTTTCTTT
CDR3 protein: CASSQADRRNTEAFF
V gene: TRBV4-3
clone size: few
D gene: -
J gene: TRBJ1-1

CDR3 DNA: TGTGCCAGCATATTAGGGGGCGCGGGCCAGCCCCAGCATTTT
CDR3 protein: CASILGGAGQPQHF
V gene: TRBV12-3/TRBV12-4
clone size: many
D gene: TRBD1
J gene: TRBJ1-5

CDR3 DNA: TGTGCCAGCAGTTCCCCTAGCGGGCCTTCCTACAATGAGCAGTTCTTC
CDR3 protein: CASSSPSGPSYNEQFF
V gene: TRBV6-2/TRBV6-3
clone size: many
D gene: TRBD2
J gene: TRBJ2-1

CDR3 DNA: TGTGCCAGCCGAATAGCGGGGGGGCCGGACATTCAGTACTTC
CDR3 protein: CASRIAGGPDIQYF
V gene: TRBV5-6
clone size: -
D gene: TRBD2
J gene: TRBJ2-4

CDR3 DNA: TGTGCCAGCAGCCAACCTATTCTCCAGATTGATAGCACAGATACGCAGTATTTT
CDR3 protein: CASSQPILQIDSTDTQYF
V gene: TRBV4-2
clone size: few
D gene: -
J gene: TRBJ2-3

CDR3 DNA: TGCGCCAGCAGCCAAGTCATCGCCAGCTCCTACGAGCAGTACTTC
CDR3 protein: CASSQVIASSYEQYF
V gene: TRBV4-3
clone size: many
D gene: -
J gene: TRBJ2-7

CDR3 DNA: TGCGCCAGCAGCTCGCACACAGGTGGCTACACCTTC
CDR3 protein: CASSSHTGGYTF
V gene: TRBV5-1
clone size: many
D gene: -
J gene: TRBJ1-2

CDR3 DNA: TGCAGTGCTAGTGTAGGACAGAGCTCCTACAATGAGCAGTTCTTC
CDR3 protein: CSASVGQSSYNEQFF
V gene: TRBV20-1
clone size: -
D gene: -
J gene: TRBJ2-1

CDR3 DNA: TGTGCCAGCAGTCCCGGGACAGGTCTCCGGGAGACCCAGTACTTC
CDR3 protein: CASSPGTGLRETQYF
V gene: TRBV5-6
clone size: few
D gene: TRBD1
J gene: TRBJ2-5

CDR3 DNA: TGTGCCAGCAGTGCCCAGGGGGGCGCTGGGACACCCCTCCACTTT
CDR3 protein: CASSAQGGAGTPLHF
V gene: TRBV27
clone size: -
D gene: TRBD1
J gene: TRBJ1-6

CDR3 DNA: TGTGCCAGCAGCTTAGGGCCTAGCAGGAGCACAGATACGCAGTATTTT
CDR3 protein: CASSLGPSRSTDTQYF
V gene: TRBV7-9
clone size: many
D gene: -
J gene: TRBJ2-3